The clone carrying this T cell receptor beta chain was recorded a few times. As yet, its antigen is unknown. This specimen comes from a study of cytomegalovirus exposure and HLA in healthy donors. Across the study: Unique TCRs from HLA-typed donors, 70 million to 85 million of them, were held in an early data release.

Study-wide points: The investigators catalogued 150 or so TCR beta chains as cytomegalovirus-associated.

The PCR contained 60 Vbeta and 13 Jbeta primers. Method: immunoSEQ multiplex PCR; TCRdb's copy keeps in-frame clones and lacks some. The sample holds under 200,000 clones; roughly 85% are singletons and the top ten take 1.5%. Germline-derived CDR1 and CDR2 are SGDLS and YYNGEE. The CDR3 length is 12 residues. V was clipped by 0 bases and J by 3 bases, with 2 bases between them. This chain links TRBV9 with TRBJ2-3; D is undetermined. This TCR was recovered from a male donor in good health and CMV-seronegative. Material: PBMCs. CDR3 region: CASSVVTDTQYF. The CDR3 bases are TGTGCCAGCAGCGTAGTAACAGATACGCAGTATTTT.